A single T cell receptor beta chain is shown here with its context. No antigen is known for it. Germline lookup yields CDR1 MNHNS and CDR2 SASEGT. The ends were cut back, 2 bases at V and 0 bases at J, with 11 bases in the middle. CDR3 length equals 15 residues. Selected positively for CCR7 and CD45RO-negative, naive CD8 cells excluded terminally differentiated effector memory CD45RA+ cells. Assay used: immunoSEQ multiplex PCR; TCRdb lists only in-frame clones, some missing. The repertoire includes approximately 650,000 clones, about 95% of them detected once, and around 0.097% sits in the top ten. The data derive from a study of shared clonotypes between healthy human individuals. Study observations and caveats: Memory subsets generally showed smaller estimated richness than naive subsets did.

The sequence was obtained from a woman aged 30 to 39 in good health. The chain joins TRBV6-1 to TRBJ2-7, with D possibly matching TRBD2 (5 bases). The sequencing input was naive CD8+ T cells sorted from blood. CDR3 loop: CASSESIGSSYEQYF. CDR3 coding DNA: TGTGCCAGCAGTGAAAGTATAGGGAGCTCCTACGAGCAGTACTTC.